A single sample is the source of the 6 T cell receptor beta chains below, sequenced in a study of response to subunit inactivated influenza vaccine. Each CDR3 protein is one row after TCRdb ran MiXCR on the RT-PCR reads. The sample includes about 310,000 distinct CDR3 sequences, about 20% seen only once; the top ten take 10%. The sample in question was PBMCs from blood, obtained 21 months after vaccination. All receptors derive from a man in his fifties or sixties who received an inactivated influenza vaccine.

This clonotype has only a few counts. This sequence joins TRBV5-1 and TRBJ1-2; 9 bases align to TRBD1. CDR3 length: 15 residues. Germline V gene data show CDR1 as SGHRS and CDR2 as YFSETQ. Trimming cost V 5 bases and J 4 bases; bases outside gene matches: 9. The CDR3 coding sequence is TGCGCCAGCAGGCCTGGGACAGGGACCTTCTATGGCTACACCTTC. It is translated as CASRPGTGTFYGYTF. The variable domain in full, completed from reference TRBV5-1 and TRBJ1-2, reads KAGVTQTPRYLIKTRGQQVTLSCSPISGHRSVSWYQQTPGQGLQFLFEYFSETQRNKGNFPGRFSGRQFSNSRSEMNVSTLELGDSALYLCASRPGTGTFYGYTFGSGTRLTVV.

This clonotype showed up many times. The chain couples TRBV18 to TRBJ2-7, with 7 bases lining up with TRBD1. Germline assignment: CDR1 KGHSH and CDR2 LQKENI. Trimming took 6 bases from V and 0 from J; bases not matched to a gene: 8. This CDR3 comprises 15 residues. The CDR3 sequence is CASSRGTADSYEQYF. The CDR3 DNA follows: TGTGCCAGCTCGCGAGGGACAGCCGACTCCTACGAGCAGTACTTC.

The rearrangement joins TRBV28 to TRBJ2-3; TRBD1 matches at 8 bases. The CDR3 runs 14 residues. Germline V CDR1 and CDR2: MDHEN, SYDVKM. V shed 6 bases, J shed 4 bases, and the junction held 6 bases outside the gene matches. DNA of the CDR3: TGTGCCAGCAGCAAGGGACAGGAGCCAGATACGCAGTATTTT. Amino acid sequence: CASSKGQEPDTQYF.

This chain connects TRBV29-1 to TRBJ2-1, with a tentative D call TRBD2 (5 bases). V was pared by 7 bases and J by 6 bases, with 25 bases between. The V gene's germline CDR1 is SQVTM and CDR2 ANQGSEA. The length of the CDR3 is 16 residues. The CDR3 sequence is CSAGRRSGRVPNEQFF. The CDR3 DNA reads as TGCAGCGCCGGACGGCGTAGTGGGAGAGTCCCCAATGAGCAGTTCTTC.

This clonotype was seen a few times. This chain connects TRBV11-2 to TRBJ1-4; D perhaps matches TRBD1 (5 bases). This CDR3 region has 16 residues. The V gene's germline CDR1 is SGHAT and CDR2 FQNNGV. Trimming shortened V by 5 bases and J by 9 bases, and 22 bases separated the two germline ends. CDR3 sequence (DNA): TGTGCCAGCAGCACCCAACCAGGGTCGCACCTTCAAAAACTGTTTTTT. Its translation: CASSTQPGSHLQKLFF.

The rearrangement links TRBV13 to TRBJ1-3; D is perhaps TRBD1 (5 bases). V shed 8 bases and J shed 7 bases, with 15 bases lying between them. Germline loops: CDR1 PRHDT, CDR2 FYEKMQ (reference sequence). This CDR3 comprises 13 residues. The CDR3 DNA is TGTGCCAGCTCGATTGGGGGTCGGAACACCATATATTTT. Its translation is CASSIGGRNTIYF.